Below, 19 T cell receptor beta chains from the same sample are listed, as sequenced in a study of early T cells in non-severe SARS-CoV-2 infection. TCRdb re-called the 5' RACE reads through MiXCR, storing one row per CDR3 protein. This table has approximately 80,000 distinct CDR3 sequences, 10% to 12% appearing once. Specimen: whole blood, collected at baseline. These receptors all come from an adult who was a healthcare worker with PCR-confirmed SARS-CoV-2 infection or an uninfected control (not recorded which).

This clonotype was counted only a few times. The chain is built from TRBV5-1 and TRBJ1-5; unclear D gene. The CDR3 is made up of 16 amino acids. Germline CDR1 reads SGHRS; CDR2 reads YFSETQ. Trimming shortened V by 0 bases and J by 4 bases, and 14 bases separated the two germline ends. CDR3 sequence: CASSLGQKVRNQPQHF. The CDR3, as DNA: TGCGCCAGCAGCTTGGGGCAAAAGGTCCGAAATCAGCCCCAGCATTTT.

For this clonotype: The junction departs from the called germline gene at one end, perhaps through a read error. The gene calls are TRBV7-2 and TRBJ1-1; no reliable D call. There are 13 residues in the CDR3. The germline CDR1 and CDR2 sequences are SGHTA and FQGNSA. The CDR3 protein is CASTLRVGTEAFF. The CDR3 DNA follows: TGTGCCAGCACCTTAAGGGTAGGCACTGAAGCTTTCTTT.

The chain is built from TRBV6-5 and TRBJ2-7; D is unclear. From germline, CDR1 is MNHEY and CDR2 SVGAGI. The germline V and J ends were trimmed by 1 base and 7 bases, with 11 bases remaining between them. There are 13 residues in the CDR3. CDR3 region: CASSYFQHLEQYF. CDR3 coding DNA: TGTGCCAGCAGTTACTTCCAGCATTTGGAGCAGTACTTC.

This clonotype was counted only a few times. DNA of the CDR3: TGCGCCAGCAGCCAAGATCGCTGGCAGGGGTCAGATACGCAGTATTTT. Its translation is CASSQDRWQGSDTQYF. The chain uses TRBV4-1 and TRBJ2-3, with D possibly being TRBD1 (6 bases). Trimming removed 0 bases from V and 4 bases from J, with 14 bases in between. This CDR3 comprises 16 residues. CDR1 and CDR2 from the germline V gene are MGHRA and YSYEKL.

Concerning this clonotype: A much larger clone differs from this one at a single base, so this may be a read error. This chain uses TRBV25-1 with TRBJ2-7; 11 nucleotides agree with TRBD2. This CDR3 contains 14 residues. V lost 6 bases to trimming and J lost 2 bases; unmatched junction nucleotides: 3. CDR1 MGHDK and CDR2 SYGVNS come from the germline V gene. The CDR3 is CASRDSGGAYEQYF. The CDR3 bases are TGTGCCAGCAGAGATAGCGGGGGGGCCTACGAGCAGTACTTC.

This clonotype appeared a few times. This chain uses TRBV10-1 with TRBJ1-1; TRBD1 matches 7 bases. This CDR3 spans 13 amino acids. V gave up 6 bases and J gave up 5 bases; unmatched junction bases: 6. CDR1 is WNHNN, CDR2 SYGVQD, per germline (reference sequence). The CDR3 sequence is CASRQGSGTEAFF. The CDR3 DNA reads as TGCGCCAGCAGACAGGGGTCCGGGACTGAAGCTTTCTTT.

This clonotype has at least ten counts. The rearrangement uses TRBV7-7 and TRBJ2-1; 8 bases match TRBD1. Per germline, CDR1 SSHAT and CDR2 FNYEAQ (reference sequence). Trimming took 2 bases from V and 11 from J; bases not matched to a gene: 11. The CDR3 runs 15 residues. The DNA for the CDR3 is TGTGCCAGCAGCTTATCCTCGCCGGGACAGGAAAAGCAGTTCTTC. Translating it yields CASSLSSPGQEKQFF.

This clonotype was counted ten times or more. The rearrangement joins TRBV24-1 to TRBJ1-4; TRBD1 aligns across 7 bases. The germline gives CDR1 KGHDR, CDR2 SFDVKD. V lost 9 bases, J lost 8 bases, and 11 bases stayed unmatched. The CDR3 is 14 residues long. Here the CDR3 reads CATLTRTGPEKLFF. In DNA form, the CDR3 reads TGTGCCACCCTCACCCGGACAGGTCCGGAAAAACTGTTTTTT.

This clonotype was counted a few times. The chain has TRBV28 and TRBJ1-1, with a weak D call TRBD1 (5 bases). The V end lost 11 bases, the J end lost 4 bases, and 11 bases lay between the germline ends. Germline lookup yields CDR1 MDHEN and CDR2 SYDVKM. CDR3 length equals 11 residues. CDR3 bases: TGTGCCGGCCAAAGGGGCACTGAAGCTTTCTTT. Translation: CAGQRGTEAFF. Variable domain in full (rest from reference TRBV28 and TRBJ1-1): DVKVTQSSRYLVKRTGEKVFLECVQDMDHENMFWYRQDPGLGLRLIYFSYDVKMKEKGDIPEGYSVSREKKERFSLILESASTNQTSMYLCAGQRGTEAFFGQGTRLTVV.

The CDR3: CASSQGGVDTEAFF. As DNA, the CDR3 is TGTGCCAGCAGCCAAGGCGGGGTAGACACTGAAGCTTTCTTT. V usage is TRBV4-2 and J usage is TRBJ1-1; D ambiguous. Germline CDR1 reads LGHNA; CDR2 reads YNFKEQ. The CDR3 length is 14 residues. Trimming left V 1 base short and J 3 bases short, with 9 bases between.

This clonotype was recorded a few times. The chain joins TRBV20-1 to TRBJ2-5, with unresolved D. Trimming took off 5 bases at V and 5 bases at J, with 9 bases between the two ends. In germline, CDR1 is DFQATT, CDR2 SNEGSKA (reference sequence). The CDR3 runs 11 residues. CDR3 coding DNA: TGCAGTGCTCGAATTACGGAGACCCAGTACTTC. Translated: CSARITETQYF.

The chain couples TRBV6-2 or TRBV6-3 to TRBJ1-5; D unclear. The germline CDR1 and CDR2 sequences are MNHEY and SVGEGT. Trimming took 4 bases from V and 6 from J, leaving 10 bases between them. The CDR3 spans 13 residues. The CDR3 sequence: CASSSGERQPQHF. CDR3 bases: TGTGCCAGCAGTTCCGGGGAACGTCAGCCCCAGCATTTT.

Only a few counts were recorded for this clonotype. V and J are TRBV12-3 or TRBV12-4 and TRBJ2-6; D call uncertain. Deletions cut 2 bases from V and 2 bases from J, with 4 bases between. The CDR3 is made up of 14 amino acids. The DNA of the CDR3 is TGTGCCAGCAGTTTACAGGCTGGGGCCAACGTCCTGACTTTC. Protein product: CASSLQAGANVLTF.

Ten or more counts support this clonotype. This chain links TRBV20-1 with TRBJ1-5; tentatively, D is TRBD1 (6 bases). The germline V and J ends were trimmed by 4 bases and 7 bases, with 14 bases remaining between them. This CDR3 is 13 amino acids long. CDR1 is DFQATT and CDR2 is SNEGSKA in the germline V gene (reference sequence). DNA for the CDR3: TGCAGTGCTATCTACGGGGGCGGGCAGCCCCAGCATTTT. Amino acid sequence: CSAIYGGGQPQHF.

This chain joins TRBV14 and TRBJ2-1; no definite D call. Per the germline V gene, CDR1 is SGHDN and CDR2 is FVKESK. The CDR3 runs 13 residues. Trimming shortened V by 4 bases and J by 8 bases, and 12 bases separated the two germline ends. For the CDR3, the DNA is TGTGCCAGCAGCCTTCGACTGGACCATGAGCAGTTCTTC. Protein product: CASSLRLDHEQFF.

This chain connects TRBV12-3 or TRBV12-4 to TRBJ2-1; perhaps TRBD1 as D (6 bases). The V end lost 5 bases, the J end lost 7 bases, and 18 bases lay between the germline ends. CDR3 length equals 15 residues. The CDR3 sequence: CASSLQGMVRNEQFF. The CDR3 DNA is TGTGCCAGCAGTCTACAGGGTATGGTACGTAATGAGCAGTTCTTC.

This clonotype was observed a few times. This rearrangement joins TRBV6-5 to TRBJ1-1, with D possibly being TRBD1 (5 bases). V was trimmed by 7 bases and J by 4 bases, leaving 16 bases between them. Per germline, CDR1 MNHEY and CDR2 SVGAGI. The CDR3 sequence is 14 residues long. CDR3 DNA: TGTGCCAGCACCCCCTCGACAGTTAGCACTGAAGCTTTCTTT. Translating gives CASTPSTVSTEAFF.

The gene calls are TRBV12-3 or TRBV12-4 and TRBJ1-3; 7 bases align to TRBD1. This CDR3 contains 15 residues. The V gene end was trimmed by 4 bases and the J gene end by 4 bases; junction bases not matched to a gene: 7. The CDR3 protein is CASSSRGLEGNTIYF. The CDR3 DNA sequence: TGTGCCAGCAGTTCGAGGGGGCTGGAAGGAAACACCATATATTTT.

This clonotype appeared many times. This chain links TRBV10-3 with TRBJ2-2; the D is unclear. The germline V gene encodes CDR1 ENHRY and CDR2 SYGVKD. The CDR3 spans 16 residues. The germline V and J ends were trimmed by 2 bases and 3 bases, with 13 bases remaining between them. The CDR3 bases are TGTGCCATCAGTGAGACGGTTAGTCCGGACACCGGGGAGCTGTTTTTT. Its translation is CAISETVSPDTGELFF.